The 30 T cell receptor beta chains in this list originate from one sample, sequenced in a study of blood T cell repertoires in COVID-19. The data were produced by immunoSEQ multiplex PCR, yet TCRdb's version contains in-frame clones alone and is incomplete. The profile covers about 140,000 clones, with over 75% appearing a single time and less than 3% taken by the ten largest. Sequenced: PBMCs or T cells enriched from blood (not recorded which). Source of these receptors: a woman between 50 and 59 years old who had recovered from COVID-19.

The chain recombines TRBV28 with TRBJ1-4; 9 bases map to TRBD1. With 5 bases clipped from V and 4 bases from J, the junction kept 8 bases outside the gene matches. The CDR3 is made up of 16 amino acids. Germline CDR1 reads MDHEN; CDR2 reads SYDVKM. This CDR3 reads CASSRDRALLNEKLFF. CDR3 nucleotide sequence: TGTGCCAGCAGTCGGGACAGGGCCCTCCTTAATGAAAAACTGTTTTTT.

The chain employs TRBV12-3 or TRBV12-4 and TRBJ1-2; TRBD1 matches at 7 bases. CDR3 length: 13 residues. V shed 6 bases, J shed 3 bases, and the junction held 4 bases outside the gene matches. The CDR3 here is CASSPDRDYGYTF. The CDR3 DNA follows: TGTGCCAGCAGCCCCGACAGGGACTATGGCTACACCTTC.

The CDR3 DNA sequence: TGCGCCAGCAGCTCCCCCTTAGGGGGAGATGAAAAGACCCAGTACTTC. The encoded protein is CASSSPLGGDEKTQYF. The J gene is TRBJ2-5, the V gene TRBV4-1, with a possible D match to TRBD1 (6 bases). The CDR3 length is 16 residues. CDR1 is MGHRA and CDR2 is YSYEKL in the germline V gene. V lost 5 bases, J lost 6 bases, and 22 bases lay in between.

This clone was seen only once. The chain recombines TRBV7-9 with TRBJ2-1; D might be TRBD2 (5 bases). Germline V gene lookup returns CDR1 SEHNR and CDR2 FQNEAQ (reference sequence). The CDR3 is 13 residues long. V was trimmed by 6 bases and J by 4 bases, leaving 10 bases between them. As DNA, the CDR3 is TGTGCCAGCAGTGGTGGCGGGTACAATGAGCAGTTCTTC. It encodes CASSGGGYNEQFF. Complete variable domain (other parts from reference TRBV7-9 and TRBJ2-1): DTGVSQNPRHKITKRGQNVTFRCDPISEHNRLYWYRQTLGQGPEFLTYFQNEAQLEKSRLLSDRFSAERPKGSFSTLEIQRTEQGDSAMYLCASSGGGYNEQFFGPGTRLTVL.

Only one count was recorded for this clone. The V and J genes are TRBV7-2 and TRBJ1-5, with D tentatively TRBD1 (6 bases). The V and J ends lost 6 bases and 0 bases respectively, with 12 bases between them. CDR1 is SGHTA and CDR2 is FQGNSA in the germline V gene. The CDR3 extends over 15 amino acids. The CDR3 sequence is CASRSGAHSNQPQHF. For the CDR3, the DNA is TGTGCCAGCAGGTCAGGGGCCCATAGCAATCAGCCCCAGCATTTT. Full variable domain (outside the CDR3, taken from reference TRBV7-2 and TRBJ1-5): GAGVSQSPSNKVTEKGKDVELRCDPISGHTALYWYRQSLGQGLEFLIYFQGNSAPDKSGLPSDRFSAERTGGSVSTLTIQRTQQEDSAVYLCASRSGAHSNQPQHFGDGTRLSIL.

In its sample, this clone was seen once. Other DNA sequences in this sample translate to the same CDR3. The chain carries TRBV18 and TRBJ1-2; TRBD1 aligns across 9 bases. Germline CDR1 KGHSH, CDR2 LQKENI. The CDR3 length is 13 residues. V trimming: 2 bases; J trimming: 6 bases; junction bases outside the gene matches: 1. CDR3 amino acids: CASSPRQGDGYTF. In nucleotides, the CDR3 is TGTGCCAGCTCACCAAGACAGGGGGATGGCTACACCTTC.

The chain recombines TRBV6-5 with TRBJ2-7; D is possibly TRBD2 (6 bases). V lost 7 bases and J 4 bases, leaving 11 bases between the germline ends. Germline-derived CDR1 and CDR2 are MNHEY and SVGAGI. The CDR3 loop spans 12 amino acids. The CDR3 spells CASISGSYEQYF. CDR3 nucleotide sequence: TGTGCCAGCATTTCCGGGAGTTACGAGCAGTACTTC.

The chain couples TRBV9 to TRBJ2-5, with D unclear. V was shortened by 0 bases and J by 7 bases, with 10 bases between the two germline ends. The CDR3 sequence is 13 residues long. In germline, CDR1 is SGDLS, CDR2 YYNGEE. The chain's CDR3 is CASSVGNPGTQYF. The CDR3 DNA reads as TGTGCCAGCAGCGTAGGCAACCCGGGGACCCAGTACTTC.

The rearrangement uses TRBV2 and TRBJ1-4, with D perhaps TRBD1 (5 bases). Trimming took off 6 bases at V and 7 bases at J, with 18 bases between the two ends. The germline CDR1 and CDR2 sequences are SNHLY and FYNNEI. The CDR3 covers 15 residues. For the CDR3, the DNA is TGTGCCAGCAGCATTCTCCCAGGGCTGAGTGAAAAACTGTTTTTT. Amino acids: CASSILPGLSEKLFF.

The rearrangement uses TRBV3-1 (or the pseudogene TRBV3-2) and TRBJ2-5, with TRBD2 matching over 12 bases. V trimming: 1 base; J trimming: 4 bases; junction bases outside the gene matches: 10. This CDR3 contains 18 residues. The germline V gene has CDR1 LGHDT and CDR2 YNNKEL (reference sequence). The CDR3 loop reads CASSQVLAGGPSGETQYF. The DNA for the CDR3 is TGTGCCAGCAGCCAAGTTCTAGCGGGAGGGCCCTCGGGAGAGACCCAGTACTTC.

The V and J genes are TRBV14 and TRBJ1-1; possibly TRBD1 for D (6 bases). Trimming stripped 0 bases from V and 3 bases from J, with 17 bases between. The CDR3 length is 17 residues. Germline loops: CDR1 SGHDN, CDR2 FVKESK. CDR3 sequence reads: CASSQDGEQGKHTEAFF. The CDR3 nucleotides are TGTGCCAGCAGCCAAGATGGGGAACAGGGAAAGCACACTGAAGCTTTCTTT.

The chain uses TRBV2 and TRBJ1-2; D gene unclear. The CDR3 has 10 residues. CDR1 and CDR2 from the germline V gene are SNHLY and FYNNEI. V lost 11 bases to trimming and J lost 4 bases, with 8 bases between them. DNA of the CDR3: TGTGCCCGACAAGCCTATGGCTACACCTTC. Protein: CARQAYGYTF. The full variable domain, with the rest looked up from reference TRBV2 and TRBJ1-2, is EPEVTQTPSHQVTQMGQEVILRCVPISNHLYFYWYRQILGQKVEFLVSFYNNEISEKSEIFDDQFSVERPDGSNFTLKIRSTKLEDSAMYFCARQAYGYTFGSGTRLTVV.

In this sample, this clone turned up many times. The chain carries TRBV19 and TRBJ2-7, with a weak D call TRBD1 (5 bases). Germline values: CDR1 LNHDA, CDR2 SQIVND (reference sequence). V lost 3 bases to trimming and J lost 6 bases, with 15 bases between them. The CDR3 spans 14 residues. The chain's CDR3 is CASSIQGRAREQYF. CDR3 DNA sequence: TGTGCCAGTAGTATTCAGGGCAGGGCGCGCGAGCAGTACTTC.

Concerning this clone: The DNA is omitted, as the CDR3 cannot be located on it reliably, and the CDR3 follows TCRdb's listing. This CDR3 is CASILDRGRGELFF. The rearrangement uses TRBV6-5 and TRBJ2-2; no check of the table's D call, TRBD1, against the DNA was made. Germline CDR1 reads MNHEY; CDR2 reads SVGAGI. Counting both end residues, the CDR3 totals 14 amino acids.

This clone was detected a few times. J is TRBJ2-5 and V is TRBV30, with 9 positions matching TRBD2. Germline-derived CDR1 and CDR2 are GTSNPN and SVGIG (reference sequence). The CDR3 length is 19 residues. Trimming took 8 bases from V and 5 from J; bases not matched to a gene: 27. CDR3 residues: CAPPRLQGRTGTSRETQYF. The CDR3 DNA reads TGTGCCCCCCCCCGGTTGCAGGGGCGGACCGGGACTAGCAGGGAGACCCAGTACTTC.

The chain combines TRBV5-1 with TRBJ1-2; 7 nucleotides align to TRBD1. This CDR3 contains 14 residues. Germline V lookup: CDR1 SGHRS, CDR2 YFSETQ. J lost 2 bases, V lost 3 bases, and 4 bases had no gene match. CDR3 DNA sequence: TGCGCCAGCAGCTGGGCAGGGGGAAACTATGGCTACACCTTC. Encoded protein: CASSWAGGNYGYTF.

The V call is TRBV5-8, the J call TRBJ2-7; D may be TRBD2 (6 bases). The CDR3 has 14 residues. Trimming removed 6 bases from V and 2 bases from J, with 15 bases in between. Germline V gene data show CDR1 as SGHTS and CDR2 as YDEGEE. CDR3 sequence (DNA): TGTGCCAGCAATCGAGCGGGCTTACCCTACGAGCAGTACTTC. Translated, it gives CASNRAGLPYEQYF.

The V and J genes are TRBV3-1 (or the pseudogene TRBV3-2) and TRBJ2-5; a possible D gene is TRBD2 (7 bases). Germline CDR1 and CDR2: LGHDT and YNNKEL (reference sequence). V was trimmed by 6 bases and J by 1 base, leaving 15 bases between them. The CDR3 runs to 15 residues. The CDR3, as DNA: TGTGCCAGCAGTCAAATGGGGGGGCCCCAAGAGACCCAGTACTTC. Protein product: CASSQMGGPQETQYF.

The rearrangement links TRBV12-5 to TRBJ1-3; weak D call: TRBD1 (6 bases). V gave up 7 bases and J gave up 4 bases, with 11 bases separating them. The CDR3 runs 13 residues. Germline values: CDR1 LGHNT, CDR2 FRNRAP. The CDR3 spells CASVGQIGNTIYF. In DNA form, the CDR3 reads TGTGCTAGTGTTGGACAGATCGGAAACACCATATATTTT.

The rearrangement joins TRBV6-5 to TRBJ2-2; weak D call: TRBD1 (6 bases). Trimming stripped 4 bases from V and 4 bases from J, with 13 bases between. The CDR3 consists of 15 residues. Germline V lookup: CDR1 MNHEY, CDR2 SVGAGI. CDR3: CASSFRDIRTGELFF. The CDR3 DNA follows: TGTGCCAGCAGTTTCCGGGACATTCGCACCGGGGAGCTGTTTTTT.

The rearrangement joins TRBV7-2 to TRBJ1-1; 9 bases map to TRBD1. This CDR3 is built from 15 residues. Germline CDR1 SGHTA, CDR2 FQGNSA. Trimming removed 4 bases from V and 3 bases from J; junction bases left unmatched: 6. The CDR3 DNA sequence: TGTGCCAGCAGCTACGACAGGGGGTACGACACTGAAGCTTTCTTT. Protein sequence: CASSYDRGYDTEAFF.

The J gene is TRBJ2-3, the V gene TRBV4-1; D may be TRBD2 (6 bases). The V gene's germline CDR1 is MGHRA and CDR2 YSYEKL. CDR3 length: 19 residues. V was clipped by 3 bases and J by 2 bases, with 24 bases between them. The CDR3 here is CASSHLSLTLGTHTDTQYF. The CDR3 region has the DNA TGCGCCAGCAGCCACCTATCACTAACCCTAGGGACTCACACAGATACGCAGTATTTT.

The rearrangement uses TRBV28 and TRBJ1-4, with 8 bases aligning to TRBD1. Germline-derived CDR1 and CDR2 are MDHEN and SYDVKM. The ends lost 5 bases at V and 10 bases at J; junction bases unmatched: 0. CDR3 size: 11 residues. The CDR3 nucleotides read TGTGCCAGCAGTGGACAGGGAAAACTGTTTTTT. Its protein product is CASSGQGKLFF.

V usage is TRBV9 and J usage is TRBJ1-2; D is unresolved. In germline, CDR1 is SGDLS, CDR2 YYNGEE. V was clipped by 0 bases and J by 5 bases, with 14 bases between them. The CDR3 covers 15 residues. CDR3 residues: CASSVGEIKDYGYTF. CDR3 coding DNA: TGTGCCAGCAGCGTAGGGGAGATAAAAGATTATGGCTACACCTTC.

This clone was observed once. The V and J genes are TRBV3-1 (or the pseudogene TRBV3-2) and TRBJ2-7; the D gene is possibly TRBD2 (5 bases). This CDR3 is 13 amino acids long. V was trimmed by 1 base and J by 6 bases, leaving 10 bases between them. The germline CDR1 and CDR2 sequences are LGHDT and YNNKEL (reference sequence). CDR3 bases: TGTGCCAGCAGCCAAGGGGGAGAAGGCGAGCAGTACTTC. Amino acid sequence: CASSQGGEGEQYF.

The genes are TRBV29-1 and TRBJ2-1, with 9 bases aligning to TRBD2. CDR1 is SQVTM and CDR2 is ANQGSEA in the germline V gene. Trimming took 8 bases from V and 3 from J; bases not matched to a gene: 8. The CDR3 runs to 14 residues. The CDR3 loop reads CSLTGTSSYNEQFF. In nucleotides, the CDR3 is TGCAGCTTGACTGGGACTAGCAGCTACAATGAGCAGTTCTTC.

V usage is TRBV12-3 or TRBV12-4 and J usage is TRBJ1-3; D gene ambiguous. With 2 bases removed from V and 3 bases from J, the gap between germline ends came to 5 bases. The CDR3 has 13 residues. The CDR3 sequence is CASSLFFGNTIYF. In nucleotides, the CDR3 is TGTGCCAGCAGTTTATTCTTTGGAAACACCATATATTTT.

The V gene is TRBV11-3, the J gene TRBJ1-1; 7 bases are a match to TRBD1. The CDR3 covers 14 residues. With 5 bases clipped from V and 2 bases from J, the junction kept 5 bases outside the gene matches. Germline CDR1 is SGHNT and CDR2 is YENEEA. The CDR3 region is CASSPRQGNTEAFF. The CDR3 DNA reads TGTGCCAGCAGCCCAAGACAGGGAAACACTGAAGCTTTCTTT.

The CDR3 DNA reads as TGTGCCAGCGGAGGGGTTAACTATGGCTACACCTTC. This gives the protein CASGGVNYGYTF. The gene calls are TRBV6-5 and TRBJ1-2; possibly TRBD1 for D (5 bases). V was trimmed by 8 bases and J by 1 base, leaving 8 bases between them. The germline gives CDR1 MNHEY, CDR2 SVGAGI. The CDR3 is made up of 12 amino acids.

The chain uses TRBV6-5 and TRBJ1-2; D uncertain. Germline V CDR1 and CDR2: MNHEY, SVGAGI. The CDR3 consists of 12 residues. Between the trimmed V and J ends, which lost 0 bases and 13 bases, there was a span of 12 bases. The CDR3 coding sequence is TGTGCCAGCAGTTACTCGACGGAGGGATGCACCTTC. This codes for CASSYSTEGCTF.